This TCR beta chain came from a study of vaccination effects on CD4 cells after COVID-19. Sequenced by immunoSEQ multiplex PCR; TCRdb stores in-frame clones only, minus some. This sample has 25,000 to 30,000 clones; more than 65% occur once, and the top ten carry roughly 15%. From germline, CDR1 is SGHTA and CDR2 FQGNSA. Trimming left V 6 bases short and J 1 base short, with 16 bases between. CDR3 size: 15 residues. Worth noting for this clone: Its target is not known.

ViraFEST assay sequencing came after antigen-specific CD4+ T cells were expanded with viral peptide pools. Investigators separated out CD4+ T cells once less than 11 days of culture had passed. Either the BNT162b2 or mRNA-1273 vaccine was given to participants in two doses. None of the vaccinated had previously contracted SARS-CoV-2, and their nucleocapsid antibodies tested negative. Sequenced here: CD4+ T cells from PBMCs cultured with HCoV-229E spike peptides, sampled after COVID-19 vaccination. The TCR comes from a human donor who received a COVID-19 vaccine. This sequence joins TRBV7-2 and TRBJ2-7; TRBD1 might be the D (5 bases). CDR3 in DNA: TGTGCCAGCAGTCCGCCCCCAGGGTGGTCCTACGAGCAGTACTTC. Translation gives CASSPPPGWSYEQYF.